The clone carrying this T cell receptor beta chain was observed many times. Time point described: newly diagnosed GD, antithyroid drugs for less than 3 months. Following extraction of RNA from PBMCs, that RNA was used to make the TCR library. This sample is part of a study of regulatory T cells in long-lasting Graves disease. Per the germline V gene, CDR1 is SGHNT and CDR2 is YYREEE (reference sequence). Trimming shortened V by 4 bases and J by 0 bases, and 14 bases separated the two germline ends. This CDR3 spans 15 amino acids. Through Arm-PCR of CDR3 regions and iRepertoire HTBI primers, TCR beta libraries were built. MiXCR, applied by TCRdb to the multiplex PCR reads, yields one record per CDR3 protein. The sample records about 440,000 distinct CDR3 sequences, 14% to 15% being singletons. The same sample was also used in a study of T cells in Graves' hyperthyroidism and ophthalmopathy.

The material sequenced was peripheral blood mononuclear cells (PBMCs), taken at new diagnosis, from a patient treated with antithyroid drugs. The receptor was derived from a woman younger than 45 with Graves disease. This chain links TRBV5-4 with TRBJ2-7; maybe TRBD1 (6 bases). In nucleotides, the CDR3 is TGTGCCAGCAGCCATGGACAGAAAAGCTCCTACGAGCAGTACTTC. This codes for CASSHGQKSSYEQYF.